One sample yielded the 25 T cell receptor beta chains listed below, sequenced in a study of T cells in Graves' hyperthyroidism and ophthalmopathy. Amplification of TCR beta CDR3 regions used RNA as the template. TCR CDR3 underwent first-round RT-PCR with the HTBI primer set. A single record per CDR3 protein comes from TCRdb applying MiXCR to the multiplex PCR reads. The data hold hundreds of thousands of distinct CDR3 sequences, with roughly 14% observed a single time. The sequencing sample was made of blood. The source of these receptors is a woman aged 45-59 years with Graves' ophthalmopathy.

This clonotype appeared many times. DNA of the CDR3: TGCGCCAGCAGCCCGGGACTTCTTAGCACAGATACGCAGTATTTT. This encodes CASSPGLLSTDTQYF. This chain connects TRBV5-1 to TRBJ2-3; the D gene is possibly TRBD2 (6 bases). In germline, CDR1 is SGHRS, CDR2 YFSETQ. CDR3 length: 15 residues. V lost 4 bases, J lost 0 bases, and 12 bases lay in between.

The chain uses TRBV7-3 and TRBJ2-6; D perhaps matches TRBD1 (6 bases). Germline V gene data show CDR1 as SGHTA and CDR2 as FQGTGA. Trimming stripped 5 bases from V and 2 bases from J, with 10 bases between. The length of the CDR3 is 15 residues. The CDR3 bases are TGTGCCAGCAGCACCCGACAGGCTGGGGCCAACGTCCTGACTTTC. Translated, it gives CASSTRQAGANVLTF.

This clonotype showed up many times. The rearrangement links TRBV3-1 to TRBJ2-7; D gene unclear. CDR3 length equals 13 residues. V lost 1 base to trimming and J lost 3 bases, with 7 bases between them. Germline V gene sequence: CDR1 LGHDT, CDR2 YNNKEL (reference sequence). The CDR3, as DNA: TGTGCCAGCAGCCAAGTGGCAGGCTACGAGCAGTACTTC. Protein sequence: CASSQVAGYEQYF.

This clonotype was counted ten times or more. The V gene is TRBV20-1, the J gene TRBJ2-7; a possible D gene is TRBD1 (5 bases). Germline values: CDR1 DFQATT, CDR2 SNEGSKA (reference sequence). This CDR3 spans 14 amino acids. V lost 5 bases and J 5 bases, leaving 19 bases between the germline ends. CDR3 sequence: CSAQPQARVHEQYF. The CDR3 DNA sequence: TGCAGTGCTCAACCACAGGCCCGGGTACACGAGCAGTACTTC.

This clonotype was seen repeatedly, ten times or more. J is TRBJ2-7 and V is TRBV6-2 or TRBV6-3; TRBD2 matches at 10 bases. V dropped 5 bases and J dropped 0; count of bases not matched to a gene: 7. The CDR3 covers 16 residues. Germline V gene sequence: CDR1 MNHEY, CDR2 SVGEGT. The DNA of the CDR3 is TGTGCCAGCAGTACACTAGCGGGACCGAGCTCCTACGAGCAGTACTTC. Translating gives CASSTLAGPSSYEQYF.

The table lists this clonotype with a few counts. The V gene is TRBV28, the J gene TRBJ2-6, with 7 positions matching TRBD1. CDR1 is MDHEN and CDR2 is SYDVKM in the germline V gene. V shed 7 bases, J shed 0 bases, and the junction held 6 bases outside the gene matches. The CDR3 is 16 amino acids. The CDR3 loop reads CASTETGRSGANVLTF. CDR3 bases: TGTGCCAGCACCGAGACAGGGCGCTCTGGGGCCAACGTCCTGACTTTC.

This clonotype occurred many times. The chain recombines TRBV27 with TRBJ1-1, with 7 nucleotides matching TRBD1. Trimming took 6 bases from V and 8 from J; bases not matched to a gene: 15. Looked up from germline, CDR1 is MNHEY and CDR2 is SMNVEV (reference sequence). The CDR3 is 15 amino acids. The CDR3 DNA is TGTGCCAGCAGCCTCGGGCAGGGGGTGACGTGGGAAGCTTTCTTT. It is translated as CASSLGQGVTWEAFF.

At least ten counts were recorded for this clonotype. This CDR3 reads CARDWDNEQFF. CDR3 sequence (DNA): TGTGCCAGAGACTGGGACAATGAGCAGTTCTTC. The chain couples TRBV2 to TRBJ2-1; D gene unclear. CDR3 size: 11 residues. The ends were cut back, 9 bases at V and 5 bases at J, with 8 bases in the middle. Germline V CDR1 and CDR2: SNHLY, FYNNEI.

The gene calls are TRBV6-1 and TRBJ1-6; TRBD1 matches at 7 bases. This CDR3 is 15 amino acids long. Per the germline V gene, CDR1 is MNHNS and CDR2 is SASEGT. The V segment lost 6 bases and the J segment 3 bases; nucleotides outside the gene matches: 5. The CDR3 DNA reads TGTGCCAGCAGAGGACAGGTTTTCTATAATTCACCCCTCCACTTT. The encoded protein is CASRGQVFYNSPLHF.

This clonotype came up many times. V is TRBV7-9 and J is TRBJ2-7; 11 bases map to TRBD1. CDR3 length equals 16 residues. CDR1 SEHNR and CDR2 FQNEAQ come from the germline V gene (reference sequence). V lost 5 bases to trimming and J lost 9 bases; unmatched junction nucleotides: 15. Written as DNA, the CDR3 is TGTGCCAGCAGCCAAGTCCGCGGGACAGGGGGGGGTAGGCAGTACTTC. Translating it yields CASSQVRGTGGGRQYF.

This clonotype was seen repeatedly, ten times or more. V and J are TRBV12-3 or TRBV12-4 and TRBJ1-1; D uncertain. V was shortened by 1 base and J by 3 bases, with 9 bases between the two germline ends. The CDR3 is 14 residues long. The CDR3 loop is CASSLVGDYTEAFF. In nucleotides, the CDR3 is TGTGCCAGCAGTTTAGTGGGTGATTACACTGAAGCTTTCTTT.

J is TRBJ1-5 and V is TRBV28; 8 nucleotides align to TRBD1. Germline CDR1 reads MDHEN; CDR2 reads SYDVKM. Trimming cost V 6 bases and J 3 bases; bases outside gene matches: 7. CDR3 length: 15 amino acids. The CDR3 here is CASRSDRANNQPQHF. For the CDR3, the DNA is TGTGCCAGCAGGTCGGACAGGGCCAACAATCAGCCCCAGCATTTT.

Regarding this clonotype: This may come from a read error, since a much larger clone is one base off. The chain couples TRBV5-1 to TRBJ2-7; D gene unclear. The end of the DNA is better explained by TRBJ2-1, so the J call may be wrong. The CDR3 loop spans 15 amino acids. CDR1 SGHRS and CDR2 YFSETQ come from the germline V gene. The CDR3 DNA is TGCGCCAGCAGCTTGGCCTTCGGCAGGCCCTACGAGCAGTTCTTC. Its translation: CASSLAFGRPYEQFF.

The chain has TRBV12-3 or TRBV12-4 and TRBJ2-1, with unresolved D. Trimming took 6 bases from V and 1 from J, leaving 10 bases between them. This CDR3 contains 14 residues. The CDR3 DNA reads TGTGCCAGCAGCAAAAGAGAGTCCTACAATGAGCAGTTCTTC. This translates into CASSKRESYNEQFF.

The chain combines TRBV19 with TRBJ1-2; D is perhaps TRBD1 (6 bases). Germline V gene data show CDR1 as LNHDA and CDR2 as SQIVND (reference sequence). V lost 10 bases and J lost 6, with 18 bases in between. The CDR3 spans 13 residues. The CDR3 nucleotides are TGTGCCACCCGGCTCCAGGGGACCCATGGCTACACCTTC. Its translation: CATRLQGTHGYTF.

This clonotype has a count of ten or more. The rearrangement uses TRBV18 and TRBJ2-1, with 9 positions matching TRBD1. This CDR3 has 16 residues. The V gene's germline CDR1 is KGHSH and CDR2 LQKENI. Unmatched junction bases numbered 13, after V lost 3 bases and J lost 10 bases. For the CDR3, the DNA is TGTGCCAGCTCACCTGCTTCGGCGGGACAGGGTGACGAGCAGTTCTTC. Protein product: CASSPASAGQGDEQFF.

In this sample, this clonotype turned up many times. The chain uses TRBV12-3 or TRBV12-4 and TRBJ1-1, with D possibly being TRBD1 (5 bases). This CDR3 contains 14 residues. V lost 3 bases to trimming and J lost 1 base, with 9 bases between them. CDR3 sequence (DNA): TGTGCCAGCAGTTTTGGGACTGAGAACACTGAAGCTTTCTTT. It is translated as CASSFGTENTEAFF.

The chain uses TRBV9 and TRBJ2-1; D tentatively reads TRBD1 or TRBD2 (5 bases each). Trimming took off 0 bases at V and 1 base at J, with 11 bases between the two ends. The CDR3 loop spans 16 amino acids. Germline V CDR1 and CDR2: SGDLS, YYNGEE. The CDR3 loop is CASSVDGDPSYNEQFF. DNA of the CDR3: TGTGCCAGCAGCGTAGATGGGGACCCGTCCTACAATGAGCAGTTCTTC.

This clonotype has only a few counts. Since a much larger clone is just one base distant, this may be a read error. The chain recombines TRBV28 with TRBJ2-7; TRBD2 matches at 7 bases. The germline V gene encodes CDR1 MDHEN and CDR2 SYDVKM. This CDR3 has 15 residues. CDR3 sequence reads: CASSTPASGSYGQYF. The CDR3 DNA is TGTGCCAGCAGCACTCCGGCTAGCGGCTCCTACGGGCAGTACTTC.

Many counts were recorded for this clonotype. The chain's CDR3 is CASSSPRAGVGNEQFF. CDR3 DNA: TGTGCCAGCAGCTCCCCTCGAGCGGGAGTGGGCAATGAGCAGTTCTTC. This sequence joins TRBV7-9 and TRBJ2-1; 8 nucleotides match TRBD2. The ends lost 4 bases at V and 6 bases at J; junction bases unmatched: 11. Germline CDR1 is SEHNR and CDR2 is FQNEAQ (reference sequence). The CDR3 loop spans 16 amino acids.

This clonotype was counted many times. The chain carries TRBV12-3 or TRBV12-4 and TRBJ2-1; D is possibly TRBD2 (6 bases). Trimming pared 0 bases from V and 3 bases from J, leaving 12 bases between. The CDR3 totals 16 residues. The CDR3 DNA reads as TGTGCCAGCAGTTTAGCGCGCGGGGACGTCTACAATGAGCAGTTCTTC. Translated: CASSLARGDVYNEQFF.

In its sample, this clonotype was seen many times. V gene TRBV5-1 combines with J gene TRBJ1-1, with TRBD1 identical over 9 bases. V was clipped by 4 bases and J by 4 bases; unmatched bases: 20. The CDR3 contains 19 residues. The germline CDR1 and CDR2 sequences are SGHRS and YFSETQ. CDR3 bases: TGCGCCAGCAGCCCGGAACCACGGGACAGGGCCGGGGGGATCACTGAAGCTTTCTTT. Encoded protein: CASSPEPRDRAGGITEAFF.

This clonotype was detected ten times or more. J is TRBJ2-7 and V is TRBV18; 10 positions match TRBD2. V was clipped by 0 bases and J by 6 bases; unmatched bases: 5. This CDR3 region has 15 residues. The germline gives CDR1 KGHSH, CDR2 LQKENI. The CDR3 coding sequence is TGTGCCAGCTCACCACCATCAATAGCGGGAGGCGAGCAGTACTTC. It is translated as CASSPPSIAGGEQYF. Full variable domain (missing parts from reference TRBV18 and TRBJ2-7): NAGVMQNPRHLVRRRGQEARLRCSPMKGHSHVYWYRQLPEEGLKFMVYLQKENIIDESGMPKERFSAEFPKEGPSILRIQQVVRGDSAAYFCASSPPSIAGGEQYFGPGTRLTVT.

The chain has TRBV20-1 and TRBJ1-6, with D unclear. This CDR3 spans 13 amino acids. CDR1 and CDR2 from the germline V gene are DFQATT and SNEGSKA (reference sequence). Trimming removed 1 base from V and 7 bases from J, with 8 bases in between. The chain's CDR3 is CSARGQLNSPLHF. The CDR3 region has the DNA TGCAGTGCTAGAGGGCAGCTAAATTCACCCCTCCACTTT.

The chain couples TRBV6-2 or TRBV6-3 to TRBJ2-7; D remains unclear. Trimming shortened V by 5 bases and J by 7 bases, and 12 bases separated the two germline ends. The CDR3 spans 12 residues. CDR1 is MNHEY, CDR2 SVGEGT, per germline. CDR3 sequence: CASSPRVAEQYF. CDR3 bases: TGTGCCAGCAGTCCACGGGTCGCTGAGCAGTACTTC.